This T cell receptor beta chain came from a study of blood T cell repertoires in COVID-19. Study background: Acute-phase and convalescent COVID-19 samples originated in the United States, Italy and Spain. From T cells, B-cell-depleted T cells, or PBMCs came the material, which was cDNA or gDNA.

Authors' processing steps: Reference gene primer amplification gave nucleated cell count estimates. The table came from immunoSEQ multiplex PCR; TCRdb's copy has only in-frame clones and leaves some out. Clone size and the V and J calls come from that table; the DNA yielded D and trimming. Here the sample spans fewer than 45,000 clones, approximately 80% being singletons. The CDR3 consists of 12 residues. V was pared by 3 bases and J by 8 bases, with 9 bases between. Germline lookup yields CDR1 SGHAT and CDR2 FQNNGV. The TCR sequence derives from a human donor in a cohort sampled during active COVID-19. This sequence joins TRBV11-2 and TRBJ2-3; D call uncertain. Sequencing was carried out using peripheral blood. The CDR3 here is CASSLTLSTQYF. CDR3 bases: TGTGCCAGCAGCTTGACACTCTCTACGCAGTATTTT.